These 21 T cell receptor beta chains were sequenced from one sample in a study of early T cells in non-severe SARS-CoV-2 infection (dated by TCRdb to the early 2020s). The library was prepared using 5' RACE. Sequencing was carried out with a NextSeq 500. TCRdb's own reprocessing of the public reads used fastp at Q25 and MiXCR and kept productive beta chains. Each entry is one CDR3 protein sequence, shown with its most common DNA and genes. The table for this sample lists 30,000 to 35,000 distinct CDR3 sequences; less than 8% of them were counted only once. Approximately 7.5% of the sample comes from the top ten. The sequenced material came from whole blood. Source of these receptors: an adult who was a healthcare worker with PCR-confirmed SARS-CoV-2 infection or an uninfected control (not recorded which).

Many counts were recorded for this clonotype. The gene calls are TRBV10-3 and TRBJ2-1; D gene unclear. Germline V lookup: CDR1 ENHRY, CDR2 SYGVKD. The CDR3 runs to 11 residues. The ends were cut back, 2 bases at V and 7 bases at J, with 3 bases in the middle. The CDR3 spells CAISEANEQFF. CDR3 in DNA: TGTGCCATCAGTGAGGCGAATGAGCAGTTCTTC.

This clonotype was counted many times. The chain joins TRBV30 to TRBJ1-5; D unresolved. The CDR3 consists of 15 residues. CDR1 and CDR2 (germline): GTSNPN, SVGIG (reference sequence). V lost 1 base and J 0 bases, leaving 10 bases between the germline ends. This CDR3 is CAWSAADYSNQPQHF. CDR3 nucleotides: TGTGCCTGGAGTGCGGCAGACTATAGCAATCAGCCCCAGCATTTT.

In its sample, this clonotype was seen many times. V gene TRBV20-1 combines with J gene TRBJ1-4; D not certain. The V gene lost 0 bases and the J gene lost 5 bases, with 13 bases spanning the gap. The germline V gene encodes CDR1 DFQATT and CDR2 SNEGSKA (reference sequence). The CDR3 consists of 15 residues. CDR3 residues: CSARDSSSLNEKLFF. The CDR3 DNA is TGCAGTGCTAGAGATTCTAGCAGTTTAAATGAAAAACTGTTTTTT.

This clonotype was found a few times. The chain has TRBV27 and TRBJ2-2; 13 nucleotides match TRBD2. V lost 5 bases and J lost 2; bases outside the gene matches: 14. The CDR3 runs 20 residues. Germline assignment: CDR1 MNHEY and CDR2 SMNVEV (reference sequence). As DNA, the CDR3 is TGTGCCAGCAGTAAAATCTCCTGGACTAGCGGGGGTTTCAACACCGGGGAGCTGTTTTTT. It yields the protein CASSKISWTSGGFNTGELFF.

The CDR3 loop reads CSANGYLAGPGELFF. The CDR3 DNA reads TGCAGTGCAAACGGCTACCTAGCGGGGCCCGGGGAGCTGTTTTTT. The V and J genes are TRBV20-1 and TRBJ2-2; the match to TRBD2 covers 9 bases. CDR1 is DFQATT and CDR2 is SNEGSKA in the germline V gene (reference sequence). The CDR3 is 15 residues long. The V gene end was trimmed by 6 bases and the J gene end by 6 bases; junction bases not matched to a gene: 11.

This clonotype was found many times. This chain uses TRBV4-1 with TRBJ2-7, with 7 bases aligning to TRBD1. The CDR3 contains 13 residues. V dropped 3 bases and J dropped 5; count of bases not matched to a gene: 4. Germline lookup yields CDR1 MGHRA and CDR2 YSYEKL. CDR3 in DNA: TGCGCCAGCAGCCAGAGGCAGGGGGACGAGCAGTACTTC. Translation gives CASSQRQGDEQYF.

The chain is built from TRBV11-2 and TRBJ2-3, with TRBD2 matching over 7 bases. Per germline, CDR1 SGHAT and CDR2 FQNNGV. CDR3 length: 14 residues. Trimming removed 2 bases from V and 4 bases from J; junction bases left unmatched: 3. As DNA, the CDR3 is TGTGCCAGCAGCTTATTTGCGGGGGCAGATACGCAGTATTTT. Amino acids: CASSLFAGADTQYF.

This clonotype has at least ten counts. The rearrangement joins TRBV20-1 to TRBJ2-3, with D perhaps TRBD1 (5 bases). CDR1 is DFQATT, CDR2 SNEGSKA, per germline (reference sequence). CDR3 size: 15 residues. Trimming stripped 1 base from V and 3 bases from J, with 14 bases between. CDR3 nucleotides: TGCAGTGCTAGAGTTAGCAGGGTAGGAACAGATACGCAGTATTTT. Translating gives CSARVSRVGTDTQYF.

This clonotype was counted ten times or more. This rearrangement joins TRBV12-3 or TRBV12-4 to TRBJ2-3, with D unclear. V gave up 7 bases and J gave up 1 base, with 9 bases separating them. The CDR3 extends over 13 amino acids. In DNA, the CDR3 is TGTGCCAGCACCCGACTGGGCACAGATACGCAGTATTTT. This encodes CASTRLGTDTQYF.

In its sample, this clonotype was seen many times. The chain uses TRBV20-1 and TRBJ1-3; D uncertain. The V gene's germline CDR1 is DFQATT and CDR2 SNEGSKA (reference sequence). With 1 base removed from V and 1 base from J, the gap between germline ends came to 14 bases. The CDR3 loop spans 16 amino acids. CDR3 DNA sequence: TGCAGTGCTAGAGGACCCCTTACTAAATCTGGAAACACCATATATTTT. Protein sequence: CSARGPLTKSGNTIYF.

This clonotype was counted only a few times. This chain joins TRBV12-3 or TRBV12-4 and TRBJ1-6; D is uncertain. The CDR3 has 13 amino acids. Trimming left V 3 bases short and J 7 bases short, with 7 bases between. The CDR3 coding sequence is TGTGCCAGCAGTTTCGGGCAGAATTCACCCCTCCACTTT. The encoded protein is CASSFGQNSPLHF.

This clonotype occurred many times. The chain is built from TRBV20-1 and TRBJ2-3, with 8 nucleotides matching TRBD2. The germline CDR1 and CDR2 sequences are DFQATT and SNEGSKA (reference sequence). This CDR3 region has 14 residues. With 2 bases clipped from V and 4 bases from J, the junction kept 5 bases outside the gene matches. For the CDR3, the DNA is TGCAGTGCTAGACCCGGGGGGGCCGCAGATACGCAGTATTTT. Its translation: CSARPGGAADTQYF.

This clonotype appeared a few times. V is TRBV18 and J is TRBJ1-3, with TRBD1 matching over 9 bases. The germline CDR1 and CDR2 sequences are KGHSH and LQKENI. CDR3 length: 16 residues. The J segment lost 3 bases and the V segment lost 3 bases, leaving 6 bases of the junction unmatched. The CDR3 DNA follows: TGTGCCAGCTCACCGGACAGGGGTTTTCGTGGAAACACCATATATTTT. Translation gives CASSPDRGFRGNTIYF. Variable domain in full (rest from reference TRBV18 and TRBJ1-3): NAGVMQNPRHLVRRRGQEARLRCSPMKGHSHVYWYRQLPEEGLKFMVYLQKENIIDESGMPKERFSAEFPKEGPSILRIQQVVRGDSAAYFCASSPDRGFRGNTIYFGEGSWLTVV.

V and J are TRBV5-1 and TRBJ2-2; 7 bases align to TRBD1. CDR3 length: 15 residues. Per germline, CDR1 SGHRS and CDR2 YFSETQ. V shed 4 bases and J 4 bases; nucleotides not matched to a gene: 7. The chain's CDR3 is CASSMTGTPTGELFF. CDR3 DNA sequence: TGCGCCAGCAGCATGACAGGGACCCCCACCGGGGAGCTGTTTTTT.

This clonotype was picked up a small number of times. The rearrangement uses TRBV12-5 and TRBJ2-5; 7 positions match TRBD1. Trimming at V came to 6 bases and at J to 5 bases, leaving 9 bases not matched to a gene. CDR1 is LGHNT, CDR2 FRNRAP, per germline. The CDR3 extends over 14 amino acids. CDR3 sequence reads: CASGSDRDGETQYF. The CDR3 DNA is TGTGCTAGTGGATCCGACAGGGATGGTGAGACCCAGTACTTC. Together with reference TRBV12-5 and TRBJ2-5, the CDR3 gives the full variable domain: DARVTQTPRHKVTEMGQEVTMRCQPILGHNTVFWYRQTMMQGLELLAYFRNRAPLDDSGMPKDRFSAEMPDATLATLKIQPSEPRDSAVYFCASGSDRDGETQYFGPGTRLLVL.

This clonotype has a count of ten or more. The chain joins TRBV5-1 to TRBJ2-3, with D perhaps given as TRBD1 or TRBD2 (5 bases each). The V and J ends lost 4 bases and 0 bases respectively, with 12 bases between them. Germline V gene sequence: CDR1 SGHRS, CDR2 YFSETQ. The CDR3 covers 15 residues. CDR3 protein: CASSPGDPSTDTQYF. CDR3 nucleotide sequence: TGCGCCAGCAGCCCCGGGGACCCTAGCACAGATACGCAGTATTTT.

This clonotype was picked up many times. The chain joins TRBV11-3 to TRBJ2-1, with 8 bases identical to TRBD2. The CDR3 loop spans 14 amino acids. After removal of 1 base from V and 7 bases from J, the junction contained 3 bases not matched to a gene. Germline V gene data show CDR1 as SGHNT and CDR2 as YENEEA. The CDR3 DNA sequence: TGTGCCAGCAGCTTAGGCGGGGGGCTGAATGAGCAGTTCTTC. Amino acid sequence: CASSLGGGLNEQFF.

V is TRBV12-5 and J is TRBJ2-7; 8 bases align to TRBD1. V gave up 6 bases and J gave up 3 bases; unmatched junction bases: 7. This CDR3 has 14 residues. The V gene's germline CDR1 is LGHNT and CDR2 FRNRAP. CDR3 sequence: CASGTAGTGYEQYF. The CDR3 DNA reads TGTGCTAGTGGGACGGCCGGGACAGGCTACGAGCAGTACTTC.

This clonotype was counted ten times or more. The rearrangement joins TRBV9 to TRBJ2-1; 8 nucleotides match TRBD2. The CDR3 is 18 amino acids. Germline CDR1 and CDR2: SGDLS and YYNGEE. Trimming removed 3 bases from V and 1 base from J; junction bases left unmatched: 12. CDR3 amino acids: CASSASHGGAGSYNEQFF. The CDR3 DNA sequence: TGTGCCAGCAGCGCCAGCCACGGGGGGGCTGGTTCCTACAATGAGCAGTTCTTC.

This clonotype was counted ten times or more. This chain uses TRBV28 with TRBJ1-5, with a possible D match to TRBD1 (6 bases). The CDR3 has 15 amino acids. V shed 7 bases and J shed 4 bases, with 17 bases lying between them. Germline-derived CDR1 and CDR2 are MDHEN and SYDVKM. This CDR3 is CASNMGHGANQPQHF. The CDR3 region has the DNA TGTGCCAGCAACATGGGACATGGGGCGAATCAGCCCCAGCATTTT.

V usage is TRBV15 and J usage is TRBJ2-5; 8 bases align to TRBD1. This CDR3 has 13 residues. V trimming: 3 bases; J trimming: 6 bases; junction bases outside the gene matches: 3. Germline loops: CDR1 LNHNV, CDR2 YYDKDF (reference sequence). The CDR3 is CATSRDREKTQYF. CDR3 DNA: TGTGCCACCAGCAGGGACAGGGAAAAGACCCAGTACTTC. Combining the CDR3 with reference TRBV15 and TRBJ2-5 gives the whole variable domain DAMVIQNPRYQVTQFGKPVTLSCSQTLNHNVMYWYQQKSSQAPKLLFHYYDKDFNNEADTPDNFQSRRPNTSFCFLDIRSPGLGDTAMYLCATSRDREKTQYFGPGTRLLVL.